This T cell receptor (beta chain) is from a study of STAT3 mutations in large granular lymphocyte leukemia. Study-wide results and caveats: Variable sampling intervals and differing treatment regimens complicated linking therapy response to TCR clonal burden changes. A small but highly pathogenic clone may have been missed. In T-cell large granular lymphocyte leukemia, about half of patients showed multiple immunodominant subclonotypes.

The length of the CDR3 is 13 residues. Trimming pared 1 base from V and 9 bases from J, leaving 12 bases between. CDR1 and CDR2 (germline): MNHEY, SVGAGI. About 40,000 productive templates were obtained per sample on average. TCRdb keeps only in-frame clones here, not all; method: immunoSEQ multiplex PCR. The sample comprises tens of thousands of clones, 81% of which are singletons, and roughly 0.4% rests with the top ten. Remarks on this clone: The antigen is unknown.

The sequencing input was PBMCs. The sequence came from a human donor with T large granular lymphocyte leukemia. Some clones in this sample may be carry-over from other donors' samples. This chain connects TRBV6-5 to TRBJ1-1, with a possible D match to TRBD1 (6 bases). In nucleotides, the CDR3 is TGTGCCAGCAGTTACTACGACAGGCGACAAGCTTTCTTT. Translating it yields CASSYYDRRQAFF.